This entry lists 7 T cell receptor beta chains sequenced from one sample in a study of blood T cell repertoires in COVID-19. Profiling relied on immunoSEQ multiplex PCR, and the TCRdb table lists in-frame clones only, not all of them. The sample holds 250,000 to 300,000 clones, 85% to 90% seen once. Sequencing was done on a sample of peripheral blood. The origin of the receptors is a middle-aged woman who had recovered from COVID-19.

This clone appeared a few times. The chain links TRBV9 to TRBJ1-3; no firm D call. CDR1 is SGDLS and CDR2 is YYNGEE in the germline V gene. The CDR3 consists of 16 residues. Trimming left V 0 bases short and J 0 bases short, with 10 bases between. The CDR3 sequence: CASSVGPESSGNTIYF. The DNA for the CDR3 is TGTGCCAGCAGCGTAGGACCGGAGAGCTCTGGAAACACCATATATTTT.

This clone has only a few counts. The chain combines TRBV9 with TRBJ2-3; 9 positions agree with TRBD1. The CDR3 length is 16 residues. Germline V CDR1 and CDR2: SGDLS, YYNGEE. The V gene end was trimmed by 4 bases and the J gene end by 1 base; junction bases not matched to a gene: 7. Here the CDR3 reads CASSTRTGDGTDTQYF. CDR3 coding DNA: TGTGCCAGCAGCACTCGGACAGGGGACGGCACAGATACGCAGTATTTT.

This sequence joins TRBV20-1 and TRBJ1-3; 8 bases agree with TRBD1. V lost 3 bases, J lost 4 bases, and 5 bases stayed unmatched. Germline V gene lookup returns CDR1 DFQATT and CDR2 SNEGSKA (reference sequence). This CDR3 comprises 14 residues. CDR3 in DNA: TGCAGTGCTAGTCCGGGACAGGACGGAAACACCATATATTTT. This encodes CSASPGQDGNTIYF.

This clone was detected once. The chain is built from TRBV5-1 and TRBJ1-1; tentatively, D is TRBD1 (5 bases). CDR1 and CDR2 from the germline V gene are SGHRS and YFSETQ. The CDR3 covers 16 residues. The V and J ends lost 4 bases and 1 base respectively, with 17 bases between them. CDR3 in amino acids: CASSPRWGGANTEAFF. As DNA, the CDR3 is TGCGCCAGCAGCCCTCGTTGGGGGGGAGCGAACACTGAAGCTTTCTTT.

The count of this clone is one. The chain is built from TRBV9 and TRBJ2-2; D perhaps matches TRBD2 (6 bases). V lost 0 bases and J 7 bases, leaving 13 bases between the germline ends. Germline loops: CDR1 SGDLS, CDR2 YYNGEE. The CDR3 is 15 residues long. In DNA, the CDR3 is TGTGCCAGCAGCGTAGGGTGGTCGGAGGGCGGGGAGCTGTTTTTT. This codes for CASSVGWSEGGELFF.

This chain connects TRBV24-1 to TRBJ2-3, with 10 bases that match TRBD2. The V gene's germline CDR1 is KGHDR and CDR2 SFDVKD. V was pared by 4 bases and J by 2 bases, with 8 bases of the junction left unmatched. The CDR3 has 17 amino acids. This CDR3 reads CATSDPRTSGNTDTQYF. The CDR3 region has the DNA TGTGCCACCAGTGACCCGAGGACTAGCGGCAACACAGATACGCAGTATTTT.

The chain has TRBV7-2 and TRBJ1-3, with 8 positions matching TRBD1. Germline assignment: CDR1 SGHTA and CDR2 FQGNSA. The V segment lost 0 bases and the J segment 2 bases; nucleotides outside the gene matches: 3. The CDR3 is 16 amino acids. The CDR3 DNA reads as TGTGCCAGCAGCTTAGCTTTGGACAGGGCTGGAAACACCATATATTTT. Encoded protein: CASSLALDRAGNTIYF.